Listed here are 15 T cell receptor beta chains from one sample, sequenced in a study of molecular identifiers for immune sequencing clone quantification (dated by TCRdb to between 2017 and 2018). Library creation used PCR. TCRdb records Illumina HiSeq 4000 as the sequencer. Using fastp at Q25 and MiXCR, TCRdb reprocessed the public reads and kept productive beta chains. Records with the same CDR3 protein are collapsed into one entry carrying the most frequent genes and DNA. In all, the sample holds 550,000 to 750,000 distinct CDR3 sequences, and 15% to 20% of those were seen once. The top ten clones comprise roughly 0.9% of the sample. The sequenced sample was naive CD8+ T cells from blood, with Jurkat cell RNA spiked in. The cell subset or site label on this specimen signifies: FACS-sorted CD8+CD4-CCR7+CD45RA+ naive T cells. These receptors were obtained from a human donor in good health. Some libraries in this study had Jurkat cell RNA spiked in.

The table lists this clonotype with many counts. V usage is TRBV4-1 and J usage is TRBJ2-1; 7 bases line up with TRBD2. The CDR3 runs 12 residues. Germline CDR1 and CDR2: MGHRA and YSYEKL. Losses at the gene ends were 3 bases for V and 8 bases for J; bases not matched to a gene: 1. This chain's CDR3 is CASSQSGDEQFF. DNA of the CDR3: TGCGCCAGCAGCCAGAGCGGGGATGAGCAGTTCTTC.

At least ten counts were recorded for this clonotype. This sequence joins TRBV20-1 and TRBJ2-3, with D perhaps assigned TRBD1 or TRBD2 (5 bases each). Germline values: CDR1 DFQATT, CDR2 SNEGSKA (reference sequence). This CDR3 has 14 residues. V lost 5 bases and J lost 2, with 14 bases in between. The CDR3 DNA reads TGCAGTGCTCGAGGGGTTAAACTCACAGATACGCAGTATTTT. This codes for CSARGVKLTDTQYF.

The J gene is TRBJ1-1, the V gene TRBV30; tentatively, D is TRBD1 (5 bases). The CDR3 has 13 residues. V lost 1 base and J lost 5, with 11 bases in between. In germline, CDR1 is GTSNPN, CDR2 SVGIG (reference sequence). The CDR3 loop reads CAWSGGVGTEAFF. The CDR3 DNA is TGTGCCTGGAGTGGGGGCGTAGGGACTGAAGCTTTCTTT.

The CDR3 DNA reads TGTGCCAGCAGCCCAGGGACAGGGGGCGAAGCGGGCACTGAAGCTTTCTTT. Translating it yields CASSPGTGGEAGTEAFF. This chain links TRBV11-2 with TRBJ1-1, with 12 bases that match TRBD1. V trimming: 5 bases; J trimming: 4 bases; junction bases outside the gene matches: 11. Germline CDR1 and CDR2: SGHAT and FQNNGV. The CDR3 sequence is 17 residues long.

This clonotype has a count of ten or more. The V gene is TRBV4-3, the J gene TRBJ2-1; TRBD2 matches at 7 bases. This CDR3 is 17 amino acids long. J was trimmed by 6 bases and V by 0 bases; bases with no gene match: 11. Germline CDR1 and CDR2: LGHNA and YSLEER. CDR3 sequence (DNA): TGCGCCAGCAGCCAAGATTTACGACTAGCCTGGGGCAATGAGCAGTTCTTC. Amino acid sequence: CASSQDLRLAWGNEQFF.

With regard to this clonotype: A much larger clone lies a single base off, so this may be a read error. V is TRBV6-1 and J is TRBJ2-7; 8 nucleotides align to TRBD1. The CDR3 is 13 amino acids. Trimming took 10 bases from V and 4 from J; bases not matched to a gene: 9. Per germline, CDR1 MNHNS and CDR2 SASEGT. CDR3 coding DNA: TGTGCCACTTTGGACAGGGCTTCTTACGAGCAGTACTTC. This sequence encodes CATLDRASYEQYF.

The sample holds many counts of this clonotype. CDR3 in DNA: TGCAGTGCTAGAAGGCGGAGCTCCTACGAGCAGTACTTC. It codes for CSARRRSSYEQYF. The V call is TRBV20-1, the J call TRBJ2-7; D is unresolved. Germline V gives CDR1 DFQATT, CDR2 SNEGSKA (reference sequence). The CDR3 is 13 amino acids. The germline V and J ends were trimmed by 2 bases and 0 bases, with 8 bases remaining between them.

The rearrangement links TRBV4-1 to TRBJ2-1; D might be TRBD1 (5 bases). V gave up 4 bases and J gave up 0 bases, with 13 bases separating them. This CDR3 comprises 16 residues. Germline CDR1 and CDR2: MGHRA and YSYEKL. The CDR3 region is CASSRGSEPSYNEQFF. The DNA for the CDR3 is TGCGCCAGCAGCCGGGGCAGCGAACCCTCCTACAATGAGCAGTTCTTC.

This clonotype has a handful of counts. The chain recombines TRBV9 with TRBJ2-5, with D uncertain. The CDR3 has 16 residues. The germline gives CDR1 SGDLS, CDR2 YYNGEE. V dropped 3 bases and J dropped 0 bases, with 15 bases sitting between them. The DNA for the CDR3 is TGTGCCAGCAGCGAGGGTGGGCAGGATGACCAAGAGACCCAGTACTTC. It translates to CASSEGGQDDQETQYF.

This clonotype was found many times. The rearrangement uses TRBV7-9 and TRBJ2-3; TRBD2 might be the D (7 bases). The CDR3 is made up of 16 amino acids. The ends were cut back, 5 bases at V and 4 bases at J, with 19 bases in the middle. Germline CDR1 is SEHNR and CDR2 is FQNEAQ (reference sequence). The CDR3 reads CASSPSPGGLADTQYF. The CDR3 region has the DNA TGTGCCAGCAGCCCCAGTCCGGGGGGCCTCGCAGATACGCAGTATTTT.

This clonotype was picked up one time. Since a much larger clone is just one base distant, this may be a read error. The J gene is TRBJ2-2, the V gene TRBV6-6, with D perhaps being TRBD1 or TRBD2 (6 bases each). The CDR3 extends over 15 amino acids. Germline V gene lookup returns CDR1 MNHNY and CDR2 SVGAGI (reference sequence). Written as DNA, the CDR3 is TGTGCCAGCAGTTACTCGAGGGGGGACACCGGGGAGCTGTCTTTT. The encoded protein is CASSYSRGDTGELSF.

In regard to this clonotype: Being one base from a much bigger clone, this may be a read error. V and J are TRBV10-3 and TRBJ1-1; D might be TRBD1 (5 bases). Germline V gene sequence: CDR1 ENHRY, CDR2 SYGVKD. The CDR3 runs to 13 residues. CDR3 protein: CTISLTATTEAFF. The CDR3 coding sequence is TGTACCATCAGCCTGACAGCAACCACTGAAGCTTTCTTT.

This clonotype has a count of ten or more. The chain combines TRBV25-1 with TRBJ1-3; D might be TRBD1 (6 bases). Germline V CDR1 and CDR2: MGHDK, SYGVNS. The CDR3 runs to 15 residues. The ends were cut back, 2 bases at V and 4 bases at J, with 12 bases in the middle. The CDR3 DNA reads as TGTGCCAGCAGTGAAACAGGGTTTGGAGGAAACACCATATATTTT. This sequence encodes CASSETGFGGNTIYF.

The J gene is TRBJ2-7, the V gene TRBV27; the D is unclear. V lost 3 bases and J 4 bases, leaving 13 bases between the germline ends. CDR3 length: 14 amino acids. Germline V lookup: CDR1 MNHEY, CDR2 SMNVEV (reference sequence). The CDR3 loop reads CASSFLGNSYEQYF. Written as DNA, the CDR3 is TGTGCCAGCAGTTTCTTGGGTAACAGTTACGAGCAGTACTTC.

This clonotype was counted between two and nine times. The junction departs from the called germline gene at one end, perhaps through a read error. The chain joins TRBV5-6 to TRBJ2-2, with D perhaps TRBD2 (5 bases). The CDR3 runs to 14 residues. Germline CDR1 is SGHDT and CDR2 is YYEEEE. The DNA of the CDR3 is TGTGCCAGCAGCTTTGCAGTGAACACCGGGGAGCTGTCTTTT. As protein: CASSFAVNTGELSF.